The entry below gives a single T cell receptor beta chain sequence along with its context. Its antigen specificity is not known. Base quality data are lacking; no much larger clone is found one base away. In the prospective study, participants were 18 to 89 years old, resided in about 25 geographic areas of the United States, and were enrolled through a virtual design. To assign participants to cohorts, the prospective study relied on clinical history that participants themselves reported in a screening survey and a study questionnaire. In the prospective study, mobile phlebotomists collected whole blood, serum and a nasopharyngeal or oropharyngeal swab from each participant. Over a roughly 2-month period, participants in the prospective study had the option of providing additional blood draws and questionnaires. Before DNA extraction, blood samples from the prospective study were shipped at room temperature or frozen.

From cysteine to phenylalanine, the CDR3 is 14 amino acids long. Only CDR3 DNA remains: 42 bases, in frame from the first base. Per the germline V gene, KGHSH is the CDR1 and LQKENI is the CDR2. V is cut by 3 bases and J by 4 bases, and the space between the germline ends is 13 bases. This sample stems from a study of blood T cell repertoires in COVID-19 (dated by TCRdb to the early 2020s). Looking at the study overall: Samples covering the acute and convalescent phases of COVID-19 were provided by collaborators in the United States, Italy and Spain. The prospective study material was composed of cDNA or gDNA derived from T cells, B-cell-depleted T cells, or PBMCs. Deeply sampled blood TCRbeta repertoires from subjects exposed to, actively infected with, or recovered from COVID-19 were included in the dataset. The repertoires were released in a freely available public database meant as a resource for research on the immune response to SARS-CoV-2. The samples were drawn from two sources: the first 160 participants of the ongoing ImmuneRACE study, and 1,200 or so subjects contributed by 6 global collaborators. A de-identified subject ID, COVID-19 status, age in years and sex were almost always included in the sample metadata. Where available, HLA class I and class II types were obtained from metadata supplied by the sample provider rather than from assay-based typing. Overall study outcomes, separate from this receptor: Clinical and demographic metadata were provided uncurated, with the amount varying by source and participant.

TCRbeta CDR3 regions were amplified from genomic DNA by means of the immunoSEQ Assay, a bias-controlled multiplex PCR. In the paper's pipeline: Nucleated cell counts per sample were estimated from amplification of reference gene primers within the assay. To quantify the absolute abundance of each unique TCRbeta CDR3 rearrangement, sequence reads were collapsed and filtered. Productive Simpson clonality was computed per sample as the square root of Simpson's diversity index over productive rearrangements. The table was pulled from immuneACCESS by TCRdb, which kept in-frame rearrangements only. Such tables lose some clones; where checked, under half of the loss comes from unresolved V genes, and the rest has no known cause. V, J and clone size are those of that table, while D and trimming were read from the DNA. This sample gives around 200,000 clones in total; roughly 88% of them show up just once. 5% to 7% of the sample belongs to the ten largest clones.

This sequence originates from a man aged 35 to 55 with acute COVID-19. Source material: PBMCs or T cells enriched from blood (not recorded which). This chain joins TRBV18 to TRBJ2-7; TRBD2 might be the D gene, on 7 matching bases. For the CDR3, the sequence is CASSPTGGKYEQYF. The nucleotide sequence reads as follows: TGTGCCAGCTCACCCACGGGGGGCAAATACGAGCAGTACTTC.